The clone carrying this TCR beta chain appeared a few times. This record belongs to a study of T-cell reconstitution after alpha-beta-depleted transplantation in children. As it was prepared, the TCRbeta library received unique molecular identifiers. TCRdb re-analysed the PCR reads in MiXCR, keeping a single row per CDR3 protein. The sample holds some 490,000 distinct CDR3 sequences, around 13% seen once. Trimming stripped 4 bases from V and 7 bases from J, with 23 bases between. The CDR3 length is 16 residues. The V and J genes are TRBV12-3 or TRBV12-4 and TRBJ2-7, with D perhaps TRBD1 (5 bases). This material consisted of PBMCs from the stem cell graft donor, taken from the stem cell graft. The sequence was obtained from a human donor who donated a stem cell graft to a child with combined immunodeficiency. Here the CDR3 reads CASSYQIRQGGREQYF. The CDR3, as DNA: TGTGCCAGCAGTTACCAGATCAGGCAGGGTGGACGAGAGCAGTACTTC.